The 22 T cell receptor beta chains presented below share a single source sample, sequenced in a study of blood T cell repertoires in COVID-19. Libraries were prepared by immunoSEQ multiplex PCR; TCRdb keeps only in-frame clonotypes and omits some of them. The sample records more than 120,000 clones, 80% to 90% being singletons. Sequenced: peripheral blood. The receptor source for this set is a woman aged 45-65 years with active or convalescent COVID-19.

V and J are TRBV5-1 and TRBJ2-3; 7 nucleotides match TRBD2. The V gene end was trimmed by 4 bases and the J gene end by 1 base; junction bases not matched to a gene: 9. There are 16 residues in the CDR3. The germline V gene encodes CDR1 SGHRS and CDR2 YFSETQ. CDR3 amino acids: CASSPGRGRGTDTQYF. The CDR3 DNA reads as TGCGCCAGCAGCCCCGGTCGCGGGAGAGGCACAGATACGCAGTATTTT.

The chain links TRBV6-5 to TRBJ2-1; the match to TRBD1 covers 10 bases. From germline, CDR1 is MNHEY and CDR2 SVGAGI. This CDR3 region has 15 residues. V lost 6 bases and J lost 8; bases outside the gene matches: 10. The CDR3 sequence is CASRSGTGVGYEQFF. Here the CDR3 DNA reads TGTGCCAGCAGGTCCGGGACAGGGGTAGGGTATGAGCAGTTCTTC.

This clone occurred many times. This chain uses TRBV5-1 with TRBJ2-1; 8 positions agree with TRBD2. V was pared by 2 bases and J by 10 bases, with 14 bases of the junction left unmatched. The germline V gene has CDR1 SGHRS and CDR2 YFSETQ. This CDR3 comprises 16 residues. CDR3 sequence (DNA): TGCGCCAGCAGCTTAGGCGGGGGGAGGCAAAACAGCGAGCAGTTCTTC. This gives the protein CASSLGGGRQNSEQFF.

The J gene is TRBJ2-1, the V gene TRBV28, with 15 bases aligning to TRBD2. CDR1 and CDR2 (germline): MDHEN, SYDVKM. This CDR3 has 16 residues. The J segment lost 15 bases and the V segment lost 4 bases, leaving 13 bases of the junction unmatched. CDR3 nucleotides: TGTGCCAGCAGTTCCTTAAGGACTAGCGGGAGGGCTAAGCTGTTCTTC. The encoded protein is CASSSLRTSGRAKLFF.

The CDR3 sequence: CASSWVLSSGSGETQYF. CDR3 in DNA: TGCGCCAGCAGCTGGGTACTTTCAAGCGGGAGTGGGGAGACCCAGTACTTC. This rearrangement joins TRBV5-1 to TRBJ2-5, with 8 bases matching TRBD2. The germline CDR1 and CDR2 sequences are SGHRS and YFSETQ. The CDR3 loop spans 17 amino acids. Trimming cost V 3 bases and J 5 bases; bases outside gene matches: 15.

The chain employs TRBV21-1 and TRBJ1-1. TRBV21-1 is assigned pseudogene status. This CDR3 has 15 amino acids. The CDR3 sequence: CASSKAGGENTEAFF. In nucleotides, the CDR3 is TGTGCCAGCAGCAAAGCCGGAGGGGAGAACACTGAAGCTTTCTTT.

To note about this clone: The same CDR3 can be traced to other DNA sequences in this sample. This chain joins TRBV6-5 and TRBJ2-5; no reliable D call. The germline V gene has CDR1 MNHEY and CDR2 SVGAGI. V lost 2 bases, J lost 3 bases, and 7 bases lay in between. The length of the CDR3 is 13 residues. CDR3 protein: CASSYGGKETQYF. For the CDR3, the DNA is TGTGCCAGCAGTTACGGCGGAAAAGAGACCCAGTACTTC.

The gene calls are TRBV5-1 and TRBJ1-4; a possible D gene is TRBD1 (6 bases). The CDR3 contains 15 residues. V dropped 0 bases and J dropped 2 bases, with 8 bases sitting between them. Germline V gene lookup returns CDR1 SGHRS and CDR2 YFSETQ. DNA for the CDR3: TGCGCCAGCAGCTTGGGGGGGCGGACTAATGAAAAACTGTTTTTT. Its protein is CASSLGGRTNEKLFF.

To note about this clone: One end of the junction varies from germline; a read error may be responsible. This sequence joins TRBV7-7 and TRBJ1-2; D is undetermined. CDR3 length: 16 amino acids. Germline CDR1 and CDR2: SSHAT and FNYEAQ (reference sequence). CDR3 in amino acids: CASSLAQTVANYGYTF. CDR3 nucleotides: TGTGCTAGCAGCTTAGCCCAAACGGTGGCTAACTATGGCTACACCTTC.

The chain couples TRBV6-5 to TRBJ2-1; 9 nucleotides match TRBD1. The J segment lost 7 bases and the V segment lost 2 bases, leaving 6 bases of the junction unmatched. Germline values: CDR1 MNHEY, CDR2 SVGAGI. This CDR3 has 15 amino acids. This chain's CDR3 is CASSYETGGANEQFF. CDR3 DNA: TGTGCCAGCAGTTACGAGACAGGGGGAGCGAATGAGCAGTTCTTC.

The chain links TRBV19 to TRBJ2-2; TRBD1 agrees at 8 bases. V trimming: 10 bases; J trimming: 0 bases; junction bases outside the gene matches: 16. The germline V gene encodes CDR1 LNHDA and CDR2 SQIVND (reference sequence). The CDR3 is 18 residues long. This CDR3 reads CATGKSGTGFPNTGELFF. CDR3 DNA sequence: TGTGCCACCGGGAAGTCCGGGACAGGTTTTCCGAACACCGGGGAGCTGTTTTTT.

This clone appeared a few times. The V gene is TRBV6-2 or TRBV6-3, the J gene TRBJ1-2; D not certain. Trimming took off 2 bases at V and 4 bases at J, with 11 bases between the two ends. The CDR3 consists of 14 residues. The V gene's germline CDR1 is MNHEY and CDR2 SVGEGT. CDR3 bases: TGTGCCAGCAGTTACGCTGGATTAGCCTATGGCTACACCTTC. This translates into CASSYAGLAYGYTF.

This chain uses TRBV29-1 with TRBJ1-1; 9 bases are shared with TRBD1. The V gene end was trimmed by 8 bases and the J gene end by 2 bases; junction bases not matched to a gene: 6. Germline V gives CDR1 SQVTM, CDR2 ANQGSEA. CDR3 size: 13 residues. CDR3 region: CSCDRGINTEAFF. CDR3 nucleotides: TGCAGCTGTGACAGGGGGATAAACACTGAAGCTTTCTTT. Based on the CDR3 plus reference TRBV29-1 and TRBJ1-1, the full variable domain is SAVISQKPSRDICQRGTSLTIQCQVDSQVTMMFWYRQQPGQSLTLIATANQGSEATYESGFVIDKFPISRPNLTFSTLTVSNMSPEDSSIYLCSCDRGINTEAFFGQGTRLTVV.

This clone turned up a few times. The chain joins TRBV28 to TRBJ1-3; no definite D call. V was cut by 6 bases and J by 4 bases, with 10 bases left in between. Germline CDR1 reads MDHEN; CDR2 reads SYDVKM. CDR3 length equals 13 residues. CDR3 loop: CASSPLTGNTIYF. CDR3 DNA: TGTGCCAGCAGCCCGTTGACAGGAAACACCATATATTTT.

The rearrangement links TRBV24-1 to TRBJ2-3, with TRBD2 matching over 10 bases. Germline lookup yields CDR1 KGHDR and CDR2 SFDVKD. There are 16 residues in the CDR3. J lost 1 base, V lost 4 bases, and 4 bases had no gene match. The CDR3 reads CATSDSGLAGTDTQYF. The CDR3 coding sequence is TGTGCCACCAGTGACAGTGGACTAGCGGGCACAGATACGCAGTATTTT.

V is TRBV5-1 and J is TRBJ1-2; D perhaps matches TRBD1 (5 bases). With 0 bases removed from V and 2 bases from J, the gap between germline ends came to 11 bases. Germline CDR1 SGHRS, CDR2 YFSETQ. The CDR3 covers 15 residues. This CDR3 reads CASSLEQGKNYGYTF. CDR3 bases: TGCGCCAGCAGCTTGGAGCAGGGAAAGAACTATGGCTACACCTTC. The whole variable domain, filled in from reference TRBV5-1 and TRBJ1-2, reads KAGVTQTPRYLIKTRGQQVTLSCSPISGHRSVSWYQQTPGQGLQFLFEYFSETQRNKGNFPGRFSGRQFSNSRSEMNVSTLELGDSALYLCASSLEQGKNYGYTFGSGTRLTVV.

The rearrangement joins TRBV5-1 to TRBJ2-7; 11 bases are a match to TRBD1. This CDR3 is built from 15 residues. J lost 3 bases, V lost 4 bases, and 6 bases had no gene match. Germline assignment: CDR1 SGHRS and CDR2 YFSETQ. The CDR3 DNA sequence: TGCGCCAGCAGCCCGCAAGGGACAGGGGGCTACGAGCAGTACTTC. This gives the protein CASSPQGTGGYEQYF.

The rearrangement uses TRBV5-1 and TRBJ2-1, with 10 bases aligning to TRBD1. V lost 3 bases and J lost 7; bases outside the gene matches: 4. This CDR3 comprises 14 residues. CDR1 is SGHRS, CDR2 YFSETQ, per germline. Here the CDR3 reads CASSSGTGDNEQFF. Written as DNA, the CDR3 is TGCGCCAGCAGCTCCGGGACAGGGGATAATGAGCAGTTCTTC.

J is TRBJ2-7 and V is TRBV5-4; tentatively, D is TRBD1 (6 bases). The CDR3 runs to 13 residues. The germline gives CDR1 SGHNT, CDR2 YYREEE (reference sequence). Trimming took off 2 bases at V and 3 bases at J, with 9 bases between the two ends. In nucleotides, the CDR3 is TGTGCCAGCAGCTTCGGACAGAGCTACGAGCAGTACTTC. Its protein is CASSFGQSYEQYF.

This sequence joins TRBV27 and TRBJ2-1; 10 nucleotides align to TRBD2. Germline V lookup: CDR1 MNHEY, CDR2 SMNVEV (reference sequence). The CDR3 has 13 residues. Germline trimming cut 6 bases from V and 7 bases from J; bases unmatched to any gene: 3. The CDR3 loop is CASRAGGTNEQFF. The CDR3 DNA reads TGTGCCAGCAGAGCGGGAGGGACAAATGAGCAGTTCTTC.

The rearrangement uses TRBV3-1 (or the pseudogene TRBV3-2) and TRBJ2-5; D is possibly TRBD1 (6 bases). Germline lookup yields CDR1 LGHDT and CDR2 YNNKEL (reference sequence). This CDR3 spans 16 amino acids. The ends were cut back, 3 bases at V and 4 bases at J, with 18 bases in the middle. The CDR3 loop is CASSQGTPKRGETQYF. Written as DNA, the CDR3 is TGTGCCAGCAGCCAGGGGACACCTAAGAGGGGAGAGACCCAGTACTTC.

J is TRBJ1-2 and V is TRBV5-4; D is ambiguous. The germline CDR1 and CDR2 sequences are SGHNT and YYREEE (reference sequence). This CDR3 is 14 amino acids long. Trimming stripped 7 bases from V and 0 bases from J, with 13 bases between. DNA of the CDR3: TGTGCCAGCGGGAATCGGGAACCTAACTATGGCTACACCTTC. This codes for CASGNREPNYGYTF.